This TCR beta chain emerged from a study of T cell repertoires in cytomegalovirus infection. Study-wide points: Ex vivo, HLA-C-restricted CMV-specific TCR beta clonotypes prevailed over the rest of the response.

TCRdb processed the reads anew with MiXCR; each CDR3 protein has one entry. This sample has some 480,000 distinct CDR3 sequences, with 30% to 40% found just once. Looked up from germline, CDR1 is SEHNR and CDR2 is FQNEAQ (reference sequence). V was pared by 5 bases and J by 3 bases, with 9 bases of the junction left unmatched. The CDR3 has 15 residues. Turning to this clonotype: Its specificity is unknown.

The input for sequencing was cultured PBMCs, taken from culture after CMV antigen stimulation. The rearrangement links TRBV7-9 to TRBJ2-5; 7 nucleotides line up with TRBD2. This clonotype was obtained from a human donor in good health (CMV status not recorded). Some clones in this sample may be carry-over from other donors' samples. The CDR3 nucleotides are TGTGCCAGCAGCCGAAGGGAGGGATCGGAAGAGACCCAGTACTTC. Its translation is CASSRREGSEETQYF.